Below, 25 T cell receptor beta chains from the same sample are listed, as sequenced in a study of T-cell memory formation after mild COVID-19 (dated by TCRdb to the early 2020s). The method behind the library was 5' RACE. The sequencing machine was an Illumina NovaSeq 6000. TCRdb reprocessing: public reads trimmed at Q25 with fastp, clones called with MiXCR, in-frame beta chains kept. Rows matching on CDR3 protein sequence are summarized as one entry with the most common DNA and genes. Across this sample there are about 430,000 distinct CDR3 sequences, with about a sixth seen only once. The ten largest make up 20% to 25% of the sample. Sequencing was carried out using PBMCs or a T cell subset sorted from them (not recorded which). These receptors all come from a young man who had mild COVID-19 (a few samples of this study predate the infection). The sample titles of this study are shuffled in the database, so cell type and time point are left out; the donor was told from shared clones.

J is TRBJ1-3 and V is TRBV20-1; 10 bases align to TRBD1. Per germline, CDR1 DFQATT and CDR2 SNEGSKA (reference sequence). The CDR3 contains 14 residues. The V segment lost 6 bases and the J segment 4 bases; nucleotides outside the gene matches: 6. CDR3: CSAPDRGIGNTIYF. CDR3 nucleotides: TGCAGTGCCCCGGACAGGGGGATCGGAAACACCATATATTTT.

This clonotype turned up a few times. The genes are TRBV5-1 and TRBJ1-2; weak D call: TRBD1 (6 bases). Germline CDR1 SGHRS, CDR2 YFSETQ. The V gene lost 4 bases and the J gene lost 0 bases, with 13 bases spanning the gap. The CDR3 has 15 residues. The DNA for the CDR3 is TGCGCCAGCAGCAGAAACAGGGAATCTAACTATGGCTACACCTTC. It codes for CASSRNRESNYGYTF.

This clonotype was seen a handful of times. The rearrangement links TRBV11-2 to TRBJ2-3; 13 positions agree with TRBD2. The J segment lost 0 bases and the V segment lost 5 bases, leaving 5 bases of the junction unmatched. CDR3 length equals 17 residues. Germline V lookup: CDR1 SGHAT, CDR2 FQNNGV. CDR3 residues: CASSLLAGGRSTDTQYF. DNA of the CDR3: TGTGCCAGCAGCCTACTAGCGGGGGGGCGGAGCACAGATACGCAGTATTTT.

The chain recombines TRBV5-1 with TRBJ2-5; 8 bases line up with TRBD1. CDR1 is SGHRS, CDR2 YFSETQ, per germline. CDR3 size: 14 residues. The V segment lost 4 bases and the J segment 6 bases; nucleotides outside the gene matches: 8. The CDR3 coding sequence is TGCGCCAGCAGCCATGGACAGGGTGAACAGACCCAGTACTTC. Translation gives CASSHGQGEQTQYF.

The V call is TRBV7-9, the J call TRBJ1-2; D is possibly TRBD1 (5 bases). There are 13 residues in the CDR3. Deletions cut 1 base from V and 5 bases from J, with 8 bases between. Germline V gene data show CDR1 as SEHNR and CDR2 as FQNEAQ (reference sequence). As DNA, the CDR3 is TGTGCCAGCAGCTTAGGACAGTTATATGGCTACACCTTC. Translating it yields CASSLGQLYGYTF.

This clonotype appeared many times. The chain couples TRBV20-1 to TRBJ1-2; no reliable D call. The CDR3 contains 14 residues. The germline V gene encodes CDR1 DFQATT and CDR2 SNEGSKA (reference sequence). V was clipped by 1 base and J by 8 bases, with 17 bases between them. The CDR3 is CSARAPNGEGGYTF. CDR3 nucleotides: TGCAGTGCTAGAGCCCCCAACGGGGAAGGCGGCTACACCTTC.

The chain is built from TRBV20-1 and TRBJ1-5; D unresolved. The V gene lost 3 bases and the J gene lost 11 bases, with 26 bases spanning the gap. Germline V gene data show CDR1 as DFQATT and CDR2 as SNEGSKA (reference sequence). CDR3 length: 16 amino acids. In nucleotides, the CDR3 is TGCAGTGCTAGTAATTATTACTCCTCGGGCCTTTTGTCCCAGCATTTT. Amino acids: CSASNYYSSGLLSQHF.

This clonotype came up a few times. V and J are TRBV6-6 and TRBJ2-5, with D hard to call. Between the trimmed V and J ends, which lost 2 bases and 5 bases, there was a span of 3 bases. The length of the CDR3 is 11 residues. Germline CDR1 is MNHNY and CDR2 is SVGAGI (reference sequence). CDR3 in DNA: TGTGCCAGCAGTTACACGGAGACCCAGTACTTC. Translated: CASSYTETQYF.

The CDR3 DNA reads as TGCAGTGCTAGATCGGACAGAATGGAGACCCAGTACTTC. This translates into CSARSDRMETQYF. The chain recombines TRBV20-1 with TRBJ2-5, with a possible D match to TRBD1 (6 bases). CDR1 DFQATT and CDR2 SNEGSKA come from the germline V gene (reference sequence). CDR3 length: 13 residues. The V gene lost 2 bases and the J gene lost 5 bases, with 12 bases spanning the gap.

This clonotype has more than one count but fewer than ten. The V call is TRBV27, the J call TRBJ2-2; 7 bases match TRBD1. The CDR3 totals 12 residues. The ends lost 5 bases at V and 13 bases at J; junction bases unmatched: 7. Germline V gene sequence: CDR1 MNHEY, CDR2 SMNVEV (reference sequence). The CDR3 is CASSADRVRLFF. DNA for the CDR3: TGTGCCAGCAGTGCCGACAGGGTGAGGCTGTTTTTT.

This clonotype has more than one count but fewer than ten. The V gene is TRBV7-2, the J gene TRBJ1-2; D perhaps matches TRBD1 (5 bases). The V end lost 5 bases, the J end lost 3 bases, and 16 bases lay between the germline ends. The length of the CDR3 is 15 residues. Germline V gene lookup returns CDR1 SGHTA and CDR2 FQGNSA. CDR3 bases: TGTGCCAGCAGCCCAGGGACCCTGGAGGACTATGGCTACACCTTC. Its translation: CASSPGTLEDYGYTF.

In this sample, this clonotype turned up once. The CDR3: CASSADSSNQPQHF. The CDR3 DNA follows: TGTGCCAGTAGCGCGGACAGTAGCAATCAGCCCCAGCATTTT. This sequence joins TRBV19 and TRBJ1-5; D might be TRBD1 (6 bases). The CDR3 spans 14 residues. Deletions cut 6 bases from V and 0 bases from J, with 9 bases between. CDR1 is LNHDA and CDR2 is SQIVND in the germline V gene (reference sequence).

In its sample, this clonotype was seen a few times. The chain is built from TRBV6-2 or TRBV6-3 and TRBJ2-3, with D perhaps TRBD1 (5 bases). V was clipped by 1 base and J by 3 bases, with 8 bases between them. The length of the CDR3 is 14 residues. Looked up from germline, CDR1 is MNHEY and CDR2 is SVGEGT. The CDR3 region has the DNA TGTGCCAGCAGTTACTACCGGACAACAGATACGCAGTATTTT. Its translation is CASSYYRTTDTQYF.

There are many counts of this clonotype. The chain carries TRBV12-3 or TRBV12-4 and TRBJ1-1; TRBD1 matches 8 bases. This CDR3 is built from 14 residues. V gave up 5 bases and J gave up 2 bases; unmatched junction bases: 4. CDR3 loop: CASSQGARNTEAFF. DNA for the CDR3: TGTGCCAGCAGTCAGGGGGCGCGAAACACTGAAGCTTTCTTT.

This chain connects TRBV7-9 to TRBJ2-7, with 7 bases matching TRBD1. V was clipped by 3 bases and J by 0 bases; unmatched bases: 2. Germline V lookup: CDR1 SEHNR, CDR2 FQNEAQ (reference sequence). The CDR3 is made up of 14 amino acids. For the CDR3, the DNA is TGTGCCAGCAGCTTCGACAGGGACTCCTACGAGCAGTACTTC. Its protein product is CASSFDRDSYEQYF.

V usage is TRBV20-1 and J usage is TRBJ2-4; D unclear. Germline lookup yields CDR1 DFQATT and CDR2 SNEGSKA (reference sequence). Trimming removed 5 bases at V and 0 bases at J, with 11 bases between. The CDR3 loop spans 14 amino acids. The CDR3 nucleotides are TGCAGTGCTTGGAATGCTTTAGCCAAAAACATTCAGTACTTC. Protein: CSAWNALAKNIQYF.

Only a few counts were recorded for this clonotype. This rearrangement joins TRBV20-1 to TRBJ2-4, with 10 bases that match TRBD2. Germline V gives CDR1 DFQATT, CDR2 SNEGSKA (reference sequence). The J segment lost 0 bases and the V segment lost 3 bases, leaving 11 bases of the junction unmatched. CDR3 length equals 18 residues. Written as DNA, the CDR3 is TGCAGTGCTAGGGGCGGAGCGGGGGGGCTTGAAGCCAAAAACATTCAGTACTTC. This codes for CSARGGAGGLEAKNIQYF.

This clonotype showed up just a few times. The chain recombines TRBV6-2 or TRBV6-3 with TRBJ1-3, with unresolved D. CDR3 size: 16 residues. The V end lost 2 bases, the J end lost 2 bases, and 13 bases lay between the germline ends. Germline CDR1 is MNHEY and CDR2 is SVGEGT. CDR3 sequence (DNA): TGTGCCAGCAGTTACGGTGTGGGCGCGGCTGGAAACACCATATATTTT. Translating it yields CASSYGVGAAGNTIYF.

This clonotype was observed at least ten times. V and J are TRBV7-2 and TRBJ2-5; 10 positions match TRBD2. CDR3 size: 15 residues. Trimming at V came to 5 bases and at J to 2 bases, leaving 5 bases not matched to a gene. CDR1 SGHTA and CDR2 FQGNSA come from the germline V gene. DNA for the CDR3: TGTGCCAGCAGCGCTACTAGCGGGGTTCAAGAGACCCAGTACTTC. It codes for CASSATSGVQETQYF.

The chain uses TRBV6-4 and TRBJ2-5, with D possibly matching TRBD2 (6 bases). V lost 6 bases, J lost 4 bases, and 18 bases lay in between. Germline V gives CDR1 MRHNA, CDR2 SNTAGT. The CDR3 runs to 15 residues. CDR3 nucleotide sequence: TGTGCCAGCAGCGAAACCGGGGGAGCATCAGAGACCCAGTACTTC. Translating gives CASSETGGASETQYF.

This clonotype was seen only a few times. The rearrangement links TRBV4-1 to TRBJ1-2, with a possible D match to TRBD1 (5 bases). CDR1 and CDR2 (germline): MGHRA, YSYEKL. V dropped 1 base and J dropped 4 bases, with 10 bases sitting between them. The CDR3 sequence is 14 residues long. CDR3 nucleotide sequence: TGCGCCAGCAGCCAAGTGGGGGAGAGCTATGGCTACACCTTC. As protein: CASSQVGESYGYTF.

The table lists this clonotype with many counts. The chain employs TRBV20-1 and TRBJ2-3, with 9 bases aligning to TRBD2. The junction had 10 bases not matched to a gene; V was cut back by 5 bases and J by 4 bases. The CDR3 loop spans 15 amino acids. CDR1 is DFQATT, CDR2 SNEGSKA, per germline (reference sequence). The CDR3 region has the DNA TGCAGTGCTCCCTGGGCGGGGGGGCCGGCAGATACGCAGTATTTT. Amino acid sequence: CSAPWAGGPADTQYF.

V usage is TRBV21-1 and J usage is TRBJ1-5; the D segment call TRBD1 is taken from the table without a DNA check. TRBV21-1 is a pseudogene. CDR3 length: 15 amino acids. The CDR3 region is CASSNRKGIDQPQHF. The CDR3 DNA sequence: TGTGCCAGCAGCAACCGTAAGGGGATCGATCAGCCCCAGCATTTT.

In this sample, this clonotype turned up many times. The chain couples TRBV11-2 to TRBJ2-3; maybe TRBD2 (6 bases). CDR3 size: 15 residues. Trimming pared 1 base from V and 5 bases from J, leaving 13 bases between. The germline gives CDR1 SGHAT, CDR2 FQNNGV. The CDR3 DNA reads TGTGCCAGCAGCTTAGTTGGTAGCGGAGGAGATACGCAGTATTTT. Translation gives CASSLVGSGGDTQYF.

The chain joins TRBV3-2 to TRBJ2-5. TRBV3-2 has pseudogene status. This CDR3 contains 13 residues. CDR3 protein: CASSHETQETQYF. The CDR3 DNA reads TGTGCCAGCAGCCACGAGACCCAAGAGACCCAGTACTTC.